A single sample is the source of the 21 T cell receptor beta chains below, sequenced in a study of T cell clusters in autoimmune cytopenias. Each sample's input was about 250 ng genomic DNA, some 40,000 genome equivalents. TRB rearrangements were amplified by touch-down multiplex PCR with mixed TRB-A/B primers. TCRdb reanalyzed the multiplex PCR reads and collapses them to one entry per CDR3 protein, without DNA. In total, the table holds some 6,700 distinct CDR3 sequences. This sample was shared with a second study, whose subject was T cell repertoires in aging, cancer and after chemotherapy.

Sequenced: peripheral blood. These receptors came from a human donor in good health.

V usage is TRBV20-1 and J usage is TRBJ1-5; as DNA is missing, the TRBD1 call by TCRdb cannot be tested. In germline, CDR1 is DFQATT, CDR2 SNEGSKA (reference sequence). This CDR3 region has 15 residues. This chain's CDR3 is CSASSQGTLNQPQHF.

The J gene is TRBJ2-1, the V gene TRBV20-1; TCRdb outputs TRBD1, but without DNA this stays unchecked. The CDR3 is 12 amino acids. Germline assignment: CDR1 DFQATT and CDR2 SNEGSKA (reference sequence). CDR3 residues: CSARPGYNEQFF.

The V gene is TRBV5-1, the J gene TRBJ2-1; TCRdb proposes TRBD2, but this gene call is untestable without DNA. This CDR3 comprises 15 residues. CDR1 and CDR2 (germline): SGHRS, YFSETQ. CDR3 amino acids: CASSRIAGGNNEQFF.

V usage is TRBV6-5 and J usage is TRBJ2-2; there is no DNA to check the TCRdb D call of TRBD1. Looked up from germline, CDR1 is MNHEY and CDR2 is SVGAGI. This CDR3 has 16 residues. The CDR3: CASSPLQRRNTGELFF.

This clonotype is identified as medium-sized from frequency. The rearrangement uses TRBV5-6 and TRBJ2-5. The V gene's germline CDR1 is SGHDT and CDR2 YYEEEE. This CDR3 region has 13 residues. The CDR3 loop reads CASSLDYQETQYF.

The CDR3: CASSPRGNTIYF. This chain links TRBV6-1 with TRBJ1-3. The CDR3 has 12 amino acids. Germline CDR1 and CDR2: MNHNS and SASEGT.

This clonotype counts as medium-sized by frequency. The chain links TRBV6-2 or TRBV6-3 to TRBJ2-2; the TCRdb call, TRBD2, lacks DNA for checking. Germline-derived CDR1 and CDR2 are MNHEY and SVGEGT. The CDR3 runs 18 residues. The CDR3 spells CASRSAAGLAENTGELFF.

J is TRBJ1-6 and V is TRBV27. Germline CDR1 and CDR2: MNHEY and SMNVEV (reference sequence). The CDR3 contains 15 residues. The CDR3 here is CASSSGSSYNSPLHF.

The CDR3 spells CASSFRGESYEQYF. This sequence joins TRBV12-3 or TRBV12-4 and TRBJ2-7. The CDR3 runs to 14 residues.

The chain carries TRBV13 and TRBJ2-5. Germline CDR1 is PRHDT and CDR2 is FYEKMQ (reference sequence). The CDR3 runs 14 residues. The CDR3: CASSLGRVQETQYF.

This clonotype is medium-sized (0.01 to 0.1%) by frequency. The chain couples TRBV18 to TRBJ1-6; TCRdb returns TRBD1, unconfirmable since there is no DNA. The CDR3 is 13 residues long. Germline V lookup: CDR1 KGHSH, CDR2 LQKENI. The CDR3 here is CASSPRQDSPLHF. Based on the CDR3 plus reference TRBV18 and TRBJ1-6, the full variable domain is NAGVMQNPRHLVRRRGQEARLRCSPMKGHSHVYWYRQLPEEGLKFMVYLQKENIIDESGMPKERFSAEFPKEGPSILRIQQVVRGDSAAYFCASSPRQDSPLHFGNGTRLTVT.

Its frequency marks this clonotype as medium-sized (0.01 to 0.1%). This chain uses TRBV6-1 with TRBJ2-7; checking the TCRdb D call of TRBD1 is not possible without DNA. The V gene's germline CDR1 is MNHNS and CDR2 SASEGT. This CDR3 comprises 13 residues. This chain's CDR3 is CAAGRGLEYEQYF.

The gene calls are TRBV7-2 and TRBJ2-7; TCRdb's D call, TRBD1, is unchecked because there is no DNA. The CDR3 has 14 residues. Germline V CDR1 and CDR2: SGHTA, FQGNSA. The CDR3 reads CASSLGWDVYEQYF. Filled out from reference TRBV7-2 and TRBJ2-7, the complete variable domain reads GAGVSQSPSNKVTEKGKDVELRCDPISGHTALYWYRQSLGQGLEFLIYFQGNSAPDKSGLPSDRFSAERTGGSVSTLTIQRTQQEDSAVYLCASSLGWDVYEQYFGPGTRLTVT.

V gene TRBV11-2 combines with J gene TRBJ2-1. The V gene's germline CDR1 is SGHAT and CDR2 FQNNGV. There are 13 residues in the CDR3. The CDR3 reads CASRLDRNNEQFF.

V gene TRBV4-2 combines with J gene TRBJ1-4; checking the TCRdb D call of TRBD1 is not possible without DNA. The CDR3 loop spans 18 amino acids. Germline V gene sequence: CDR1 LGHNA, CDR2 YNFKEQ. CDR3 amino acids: CASSPTRPGQGNNEKLFF.

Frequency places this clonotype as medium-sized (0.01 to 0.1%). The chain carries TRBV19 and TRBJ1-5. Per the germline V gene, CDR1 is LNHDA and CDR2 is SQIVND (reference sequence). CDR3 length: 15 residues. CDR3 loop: CASSIGRPGGQPQHF. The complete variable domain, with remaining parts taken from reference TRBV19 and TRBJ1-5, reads DGGITQSPKYLFRKEGQNVTLSCEQNLNHDAMYWYRQDPGQGLRLIYYSQIVNDFQKGDIAEGYSVSREKKESFPLTVTSAQKNPTAFYLCASSIGRPGGQPQHFGDGTRLSIL.

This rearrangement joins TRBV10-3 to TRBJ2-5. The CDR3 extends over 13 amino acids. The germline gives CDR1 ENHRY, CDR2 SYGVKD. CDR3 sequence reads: CAISGRLGETQYF.

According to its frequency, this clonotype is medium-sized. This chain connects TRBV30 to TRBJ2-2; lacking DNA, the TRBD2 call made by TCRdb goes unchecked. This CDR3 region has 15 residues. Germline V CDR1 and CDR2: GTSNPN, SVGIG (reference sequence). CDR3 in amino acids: CAWSLIAVNTGELFF. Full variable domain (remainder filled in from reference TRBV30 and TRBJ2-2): SQTIHQWPATLVQPVGSPLSLECTVEGTSNPNLYWYRQAAGRGLQLLFYSVGIGQISSEVPQNLSASRPQDRQFILSSKKLLLSDSGFYLCAWSLIAVNTGELFFGEGSRLTVL.

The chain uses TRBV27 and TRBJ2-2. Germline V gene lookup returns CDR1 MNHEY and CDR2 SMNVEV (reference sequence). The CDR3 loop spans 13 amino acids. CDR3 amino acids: CASCDDNTGELFF.

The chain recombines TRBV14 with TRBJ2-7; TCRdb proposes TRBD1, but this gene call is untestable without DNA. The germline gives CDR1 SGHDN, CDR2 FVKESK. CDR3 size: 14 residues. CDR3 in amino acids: CASSQGTGRYEQYF.

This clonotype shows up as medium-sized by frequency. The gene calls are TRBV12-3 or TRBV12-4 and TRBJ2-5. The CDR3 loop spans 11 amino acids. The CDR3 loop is CASSTLETQYF.